This T cell receptor (beta chain) was identified in a study of blood T cell repertoires in COVID-19. About the study: COVID-19 samples collected from the United States, Italy and Spain covered acute and convalescent phases. PBMCs, B-cell-depleted T cells, or T cells provided the cDNA or gDNA that made up the material.

Original analysis: Nucleated cell number was recorded as an estimate derived from reference gene primer amplification. The data were produced by immunoSEQ multiplex PCR, yet TCRdb's version contains in-frame clones alone and is incomplete. Clonal size and the V and J genes are those of that table, whereas D and trimming came from the DNA. The table includes around 220,000 clones, over 80% detected once. This clonotype was sampled from a human donor in a cohort sampled during active COVID-19. The sample consisted of peripheral blood.

In nucleotides, the CDR3 is TGTGCCAGCTCCCTCGGGAGGGCGAACACCGGGGAGCTGTTTTTT. Translation gives CASSLGRANTGELFF. The genes are TRBV18 and TRBJ2-2; TRBD2 aligns across 8 bases. CDR3 size: 15 residues. Per the germline V gene, CDR1 is KGHSH and CDR2 is LQKENI. Trimming took 6 bases from V and 0 from J; bases not matched to a gene: 3. Full variable domain (rest looked up from reference TRBV18 and TRBJ2-2): NAGVMQNPRHLVRRRGQEARLRCSPMKGHSHVYWYRQLPEEGLKFMVYLQKENIIDESGMPKERFSAEFPKEGPSILRIQQVVRGDSAAYFCASSLGRANTGELFFGEGSRLTVL.